Sequencing of this T cell receptor beta chain was carried out in a study of graft-versus-host responses after intestinal transplantation. Turning to the study itself: Recipients were given multivisceral, liver-intestinal, or isolated intestinal transplants. Every recipient underwent anti-thymocyte globulin induction, then tacrolimus and steroids for roughly 3 years.

Only one count was recorded for this clone. Its antigen is as yet unknown. Method: immunoSEQ multiplex PCR; TCRdb's copy keeps in-frame clones and lacks some. The sample consists of approximately 58,000 clones, around nine tenths of them appearing once. General study points: Researchers found GvH clones in recipient marrow, and some showed up first in ileum or blood.

CDR3 length equals 13 residues. Germline V gene data show CDR1 as MNHEY and CDR2 as SVGAGI. The V and J ends lost 7 bases and 4 bases respectively, with 13 bases between them. The sample in question was PBMCs, obtained 26 days after transplant. J is TRBJ1-2 and V is TRBV6-5; D remains ambiguous. The sequence was collected from a human patient who received an intestinal transplant, so some T cells may come from the graft donor. DNA of the CDR3: TGTGCCAGCAAAGTGTACGGTTCCTATGGCTACACCTTC. It codes for CASKVYGSYGYTF.